These 5 T cell receptor beta chains originate from one sample sequenced in a study of blood T cells in healthy people across ages. It was with a sample-barcoded 5' primer and a J-beta primer mix that a second PCR of about 7 to 12 cycles was run. One entry per CDR3 protein results from TCRdb running MiXCR on the 5' RACE reads. The repertoire consists of roughly 1,500,000 distinct CDR3 sequences, with 40% to 50% occurring once and the leading ten covering approximately 7.9%. Sequenced sample: blood. Receptors were obtained from a woman between 18 and 29 years old in good health.

The gene calls are TRBV6-5 and TRBJ2-3; 7 nucleotides align to TRBD1. The CDR3 totals 14 residues. V trimming: 3 bases; J trimming: 4 bases; junction bases outside the gene matches: 4. Germline-derived CDR1 and CDR2 are MNHEY and SVGAGI. The CDR3 DNA reads TGTGCCAGCAGTTATCGGGACAGTTCAGATACGCAGTATTTT. It codes for CASSYRDSSDTQYF.

This clonotype came up a few times. For the CDR3, the DNA is TGTGCCAGCAGCCCCGCGGAGGCGGAGACCCAGTACTTC. Its protein product is CASSPAEAETQYF. The rearrangement links TRBV13 to TRBJ2-7; TRBD2 is a possible D gene (5 bases). The DNA end favors TRBJ2-5, so the J call may be wrong. Germline CDR1 is PRHDT and CDR2 is FYEKMQ (reference sequence). The CDR3 runs to 13 residues.

This clonotype was seen more than once but under ten times. The chain recombines TRBV4-2 with TRBJ2-3; 10 positions match TRBD2. The CDR3 extends over 16 amino acids. Germline V lookup: CDR1 LGHNA, CDR2 YNFKEQ. Unmatched junction bases numbered 5, after V lost 3 bases and J lost 2 bases. CDR3 nucleotides: TGTGCCAGCAGCCAGTCACTAGCGGGAAACACAGATACGCAGTATTTT. It encodes CASSQSLAGNTDTQYF.

The chain employs TRBV25-1 and TRBJ2-1; TRBD2 aligns across 7 bases. After removal of 3 bases from V and 3 bases from J, the junction contained 8 bases not matched to a gene. Looked up from germline, CDR1 is MGHDK and CDR2 is SYGVNS. The CDR3 extends over 16 amino acids. CDR3 sequence: CASSETRDYLYNEQFF. CDR3 DNA: TGTGCCAGCAGTGAGACCCGGGACTACCTCTACAATGAGCAGTTCTTC. The variable domain in full, completed from reference TRBV25-1 and TRBJ2-1, reads EADIYQTPRYLVIGTGKKITLECSQTMGHDKMYWYQQDPGMELHLIHYSYGVNSTEKGDLSSESTVSRIRTEHFPLTLESARPSHTSQYLCASSETRDYLYNEQFFGPGTRLTVL.

V gene TRBV14 combines with J gene TRBJ2-1; TRBD1 might be the D (6 bases). V was shortened by 0 bases and J by 10 bases, with 16 bases between the two germline ends. From germline, CDR1 is SGHDN and CDR2 FVKESK. The CDR3 is made up of 15 amino acids. The CDR3 region has the DNA TGTGCCAGCAGCCAAGATGTGTCAGGGGTCGACGAGCAGTTCTTC. This gives the protein CASSQDVSGVDEQFF.